The 24 T cell receptor beta chains reported below all come from one sample, sequenced in a study of cytomegalovirus exposure and HLA in healthy donors. Use of 60 Vbeta and 13 Jbeta primers characterized the PCR. TCRdb keeps only in-frame clones here, not all; method: immunoSEQ multiplex PCR. This sample has 180,000 or so clones, with 60% to 80% found just once. The specimen sequenced was PBMCs. The receptors stem from a woman aged 40 to 50 in good health and CMV-seropositive.

The gene calls are TRBV7-2 and TRBJ2-3, with D tentatively TRBD2 (5 bases). The CDR3 runs to 14 residues. V lost 3 bases to trimming and J lost 2 bases, with 9 bases between them. CDR1 is SGHTA, CDR2 FQGNSA, per germline. The CDR3: CASSLDSNTDTQYF. The CDR3 nucleotides read TGTGCCAGCAGCTTGGACTCAAACACAGATACGCAGTATTTT. Full variable domain (rest looked up from reference TRBV7-2 and TRBJ2-3): GAGVSQSPSNKVTEKGKDVELRCDPISGHTALYWYRQSLGQGLEFLIYFQGNSAPDKSGLPSDRFSAERTGGSVSTLTIQRTQQEDSAVYLCASSLDSNTDTQYFGPGTRLTVL.

The chain joins TRBV5-1 to TRBJ2-1; D perhaps matches TRBD2 (7 bases). The CDR3 has 14 amino acids. Germline V CDR1 and CDR2: SGHRS, YFSETQ. The germline V and J ends were trimmed by 0 bases and 15 bases, with 19 bases remaining between them. CDR3 in amino acids: CASSLAGGQWARFF. CDR3 nucleotides: TGCGCCAGCAGCTTGGCCGGGGGGCAGTGGGCACGGTTCTTC. Combining the CDR3 with reference TRBV5-1 and TRBJ2-1 gives the whole variable domain KAGVTQTPRYLIKTRGQQVTLSCSPISGHRSVSWYQQTPGQGLQFLFEYFSETQRNKGNFPGRFSGRQFSNSRSEMNVSTLELGDSALYLCASSLAGGQWARFFGPGTRLTVL.

The chain joins TRBV30 to TRBJ1-1; possibly TRBD1 for D (6 bases). Trimming removed 1 base at V and 5 bases at J, with 20 bases between. CDR3 length: 16 amino acids. Germline CDR1 is GTSNPN and CDR2 is SVGIG (reference sequence). The CDR3 loop is CAWSGDRSGGITEAFF. CDR3 sequence (DNA): TGTGCCTGGAGTGGAGACAGGTCTGGGGGCATAACTGAAGCTTTCTTT.

This chain connects TRBV13 to TRBJ2-5; 12 nucleotides line up with TRBD1. The DNA end favors TRBJ2-7, so the J call may be wrong. Germline CDR1 and CDR2: PRHDT and FYEKMQ (reference sequence). The CDR3 covers 15 residues. CDR3 sequence: CASSLARDRGREQYF. In DNA, the CDR3 is TGTGCCAGCAGCTTAGCCCGGGACAGGGGGCGCGAGCAGTACTTC.

The V gene is TRBV5-1, the J gene TRBJ2-3, with D unresolved. Per germline, CDR1 SGHRS and CDR2 YFSETQ. The CDR3 runs 14 residues. V lost 0 bases and J lost 5, with 10 bases in between. CDR3 region: CASSLAVSRDTQYF. In nucleotides, the CDR3 is TGCGCCAGCAGCTTGGCGGTGAGCCGAGATACGCAGTATTTT.

The genes are TRBV28 and TRBJ1-1; D unresolved. The germline V gene has CDR1 MDHEN and CDR2 SYDVKM. The CDR3 consists of 12 residues. Trimming shortened V by 6 bases and J by 4 bases, and 9 bases separated the two germline ends. Here the CDR3 reads CASSPLLTEAFF. In DNA, the CDR3 is TGTGCCAGCAGCCCACTCCTCACTGAAGCTTTCTTT.

This chain links TRBV29-1 with TRBJ1-2; maybe TRBD1 (5 bases). Trimming took off 4 bases at V and 6 bases at J, with 15 bases between the two ends. This CDR3 spans 13 amino acids. The germline V gene has CDR1 SQVTM and CDR2 ANQGSEA. The CDR3 reads CSVVAVGGDGYTF. The CDR3 DNA reads as TGCAGCGTTGTAGCCGTGGGGGGTGATGGCTACACCTTC.

V and J are TRBV28 and TRBJ2-5; 8 bases match TRBD2. CDR3 length: 15 residues. Germline CDR1 MDHEN, CDR2 SYDVKM. Losses at the gene ends were 4 bases for V and 7 bases for J; bases not matched to a gene: 11. Here the CDR3 reads CASSWRLAFLRTQYF. CDR3 nucleotides: TGTGCCAGCAGTTGGCGACTAGCGTTCTTAAGGACCCAGTACTTC.

The rearrangement links TRBV19 to TRBJ1-3; D unclear. The germline V and J ends were trimmed by 5 bases and 8 bases, with 19 bases remaining between them. Germline-derived CDR1 and CDR2 are LNHDA and SQIVND (reference sequence). The CDR3 consists of 15 residues. CDR3 residues: CASSPSAAPGYTIYF. Written as DNA, the CDR3 is TGTGCCAGTAGTCCCTCCGCCGCCCCGGGATACACCATATATTTT.

CDR3 DNA sequence: TGTGCCAGCAGTCGGACTTTTTCCAACTCCTATAATTCACCCCTCCACTTT. Protein: CASSRTFSNSYNSPLHF. This chain connects TRBV7-9 to TRBJ1-6; no clear D. V lost 6 bases, J lost 0 bases, and 15 bases lay in between. The CDR3 has 17 residues. Germline V CDR1 and CDR2: SEHNR, FQNEAQ (reference sequence).

This clone showed up just once. A junction boundary mismatches the germline segment, possibly from a read error. The chain couples TRBV9 to TRBJ2-1, with TRBD2 matching over 8 bases. This CDR3 region has 16 residues. Germline V gene sequence: CDR1 SGDLS, CDR2 YYNGEE. CDR3 coding DNA: TGTGCCGGCAGCGTGGACGGACTAGCCTCCTACAATGAGCAGTTCTTC. Amino acids: CAGSVDGLASYNEQFF.

The chain carries TRBV6-5 and TRBJ2-2, with TRBD1 identical over 7 bases. CDR1 and CDR2 (germline): MNHEY, SVGAGI. The CDR3 extends over 15 amino acids. V was pared by 8 bases and J by 5 bases, with 11 bases of the junction left unmatched. CDR3 region: CASLDRASRTGELFF. CDR3 bases: TGTGCCAGCTTAGACAGGGCCTCAAGGACCGGGGAGCTGTTTTTT.

The chain has TRBV27 and TRBJ2-1; 8 bases fit TRBD1. V lost 2 bases to trimming and J lost 4 bases; unmatched junction nucleotides: 4. CDR1 MNHEY and CDR2 SMNVEV come from the germline V gene (reference sequence). This CDR3 comprises 15 residues. This CDR3 reads CASSLRQGIYNEQFF. In DNA, the CDR3 is TGTGCCAGCAGTTTAAGACAGGGGATATACAATGAGCAGTTCTTC.

In its sample, this clone was seen a few times. The V and J genes are TRBV30 and TRBJ1-1; possibly TRBD1 for D (5 bases). The CDR3 contains 13 residues. The V gene's germline CDR1 is GTSNPN and CDR2 SVGIG (reference sequence). The V end was cut by 2 bases, the J end by 0 bases, with 7 bases between. The CDR3 bases are TGTGCCTGGAGTAGCAGGGTGAACACTGAAGCTTTCTTT. It translates to CAWSSRVNTEAFF.

V gene TRBV7-8 combines with J gene TRBJ2-3; 7 bases align to TRBD2. Germline V CDR1 and CDR2: SGHVS, FQNEAQ. CDR3 length: 14 residues. J lost 4 bases, V lost 8 bases, and 9 bases had no gene match. DNA for the CDR3: TGTGCCAGCCGCAGGGAGGGCCGCGCAGATACGCAGTATTTT. Encoded protein: CASRREGRADTQYF.

The rearrangement links TRBV5-1 to TRBJ1-1; D possibly corresponds to TRBD1 (5 bases). This CDR3 is built from 13 residues. Germline V gives CDR1 SGHRS, CDR2 YFSETQ. Trimming left V 4 bases short and J 3 bases short, with 10 bases between. CDR3 coding DNA: TGCGCCAGCAGCACCCAGGGTGACACTGAAGCTTTCTTT. As protein: CASSTQGDTEAFF.

J is TRBJ1-1 and V is TRBV28, with TRBD1 matching 10 bases. The CDR3 extends over 15 amino acids. Germline V lookup: CDR1 MDHEN, CDR2 SYDVKM. Unmatched junction bases numbered 9, after V lost 5 bases and J lost 6 bases. CDR3 DNA sequence: TGTGCCAGCAGTGGGGGACAGGGGAGGGCCTCTGAAGCTTTCTTT. This translates into CASSGGQGRASEAFF.

This clone was found once. CDR3 protein: CASSRDAGGSSTEAFF. The CDR3 DNA sequence: TGTGCCAGCAGTCGCGACGCAGGGGGCTCGAGCACTGAAGCTTTCTTT. The chain has TRBV6-4 and TRBJ1-1; TRBD1 matches 8 bases. CDR1 is MRHNA and CDR2 is SNTAGT in the germline V gene. The CDR3 runs to 16 residues. V gave up 5 bases and J gave up 4 bases; unmatched junction bases: 12.

The rearrangement joins TRBV7-2 to TRBJ2-7, with TRBD2 identical over 14 bases. V shed 1 base, J shed 0 bases, and the junction held 2 bases outside the gene matches. The CDR3 length is 17 residues. Per germline, CDR1 SGHTA and CDR2 FQGNSA. DNA for the CDR3: TGTGCCAGCAGCTTAGGAGGGACTAGCGGGAGCTCCTACGAGCAGTACTTC. The encoded protein is CASSLGGTSGSSYEQYF.

This clone was counted between two and nine times. This sequence joins TRBV6-1 and TRBJ2-1; D remains unclear. CDR1 is MNHNS, CDR2 SASEGT, per germline. This CDR3 is built from 14 residues. Between the trimmed V and J ends, which lost 6 bases and 0 bases, there was a span of 9 bases. CDR3 loop: CASSLDASYNEQFF. In nucleotides, the CDR3 is TGTGCCAGCAGCCTAGATGCCTCCTACAATGAGCAGTTCTTC.

The V and J genes are TRBV5-4 and TRBJ2-5, with TRBD2 identical over 10 bases. The CDR3 covers 17 residues. CDR1 SGHNT and CDR2 YYREEE come from the germline V gene (reference sequence). Unmatched junction bases numbered 12, after V lost 3 bases and J lost 4 bases. CDR3 amino acids: CASSSGVLSGRGETQYF. CDR3 coding DNA: TGTGCCAGCAGCTCGGGGGTTTTAAGCGGGAGGGGAGAGACCCAGTACTTC.

This clone occurred a few times. The chain uses TRBV11-2 and TRBJ1-5; 8 nucleotides align to TRBD1. Germline V gives CDR1 SGHAT, CDR2 FQNNGV. CDR3 length equals 15 residues. V lost 1 base, J lost 5 bases, and 4 bases stayed unmatched. DNA of the CDR3: TGTGCCAGCAGCTTAGGGACAGGGCTCTATCAGCCCCAGCATTTT. Protein product: CASSLGTGLYQPQHF.

V is TRBV28 and J is TRBJ1-4, with 8 bases that match TRBD1. There are 16 residues in the CDR3. V was pared by 4 bases and J by 3 bases, with 7 bases of the junction left unmatched. Germline loops: CDR1 MDHEN, CDR2 SYDVKM. In DNA form, the CDR3 reads TGTGCCAGCAGTTCACCAGGGGGCAAGTCTAATGAAAAACTGTTTTTT. Its translation: CASSSPGGKSNEKLFF.

The chain employs TRBV19 and TRBJ1-4, with a possible D match to TRBD1 (5 bases). CDR3 size: 14 residues. Germline CDR1 and CDR2: LNHDA and SQIVND (reference sequence). Trimming shortened V by 4 bases and J by 7 bases, and 13 bases separated the two germline ends. As DNA, the CDR3 is TGTGCCAGTAGTACCCAGGGCAAGTGTGAAAAACTGTTTTTT. Translated: CASSTQGKCEKLFF. Using reference TRBV19 and TRBJ1-4 for the parts outside the CDR3, the full variable domain is DGGITQSPKYLFRKEGQNVTLSCEQNLNHDAMYWYRQDPGQGLRLIYYSQIVNDFQKGDIAEGYSVSREKKESFPLTVTSAQKNPTAFYLCASSTQGKCEKLFFGSGTQLSVL.